This TCR beta chain was sequenced for a study of OX40 agonist ivuxolimab in advanced cancers. Sequenced by immunoSEQ multiplex PCR; TCRdb stores in-frame clones only, minus some. Of tens of thousands of clones listed, about 85% are singletons. CDR1 is MNHNS and CDR2 is SASEGT in the germline V gene. The CDR3 length is 15 residues. Between the trimmed V and J ends, which lost 7 bases and 9 bases, there was a span of 22 bases. The sample here was CD4+ or CD8+ T cells sorted from blood, taken in a trial of the OX40 agonist ivuxolimab. This clonotype was obtained from an adult with an advanced solid tumor such as melanoma, head and neck, liver or kidney cancer. This chain uses TRBV6-1 with TRBJ1-5; maybe TRBD1 (5 bases). The CDR3 loop reads CASTPGGRGAGPQHF. The DNA of the CDR3 is TGTGCCAGCACTCCGGGGGGTAGGGGCGCGGGGCCCCAGCATTTT.